This T cell receptor (beta chain) emerged from a study of tumor-infiltrating lymphocytes in primary liver carcinoma. Whole-study context: Aged between 30 and 69 years, the patients were men and women.

In germline, CDR1 is GTSNPN, CDR2 SVGIG (reference sequence). CDR3 length equals 12 residues. The V end lost 2 bases, the J end lost 7 bases, and 9 bases lay between the germline ends. With around 450 ng total RNA as template and a constant-region primer, TCR beta cDNA was made. Investigators got TCR beta libraries out of three nested multiplex PCR rounds, done with slightly modified ARM-PCR. For 10 cycles apiece, the opening two PCR rounds ran with TRBV1-TRBV30 forward primers and a C-beta reverse primer. TCRdb independently ran MiXCR on the multiplex PCR reads; one entry per CDR3 protein. The sample carries 90,000 to 150,000 distinct CDR3 sequences, around 70% recorded once. For this clonotype: Its antigen remains unknown. This may be a read error, as it is one base from a much larger clone.

Study-wide results and caveats: In tumor-adjacent and tumor-blood pairs, overlap was lower than in tumor region pairs. The difference in top-250-clone fraction between tumors and blood was significant, favoring tumors (p = 0.039).

For each extraction, RNA and DNA were obtained together from about 21-30 mg of unsorted bulk tissue. The genes are TRBV30 and TRBJ1-3; D uncertain. The TCR comes from a woman in her sixties or seventies with primary liver carcinoma and hepatitis B virus infection. The sequenced sample was tumor-adjacent normal liver tissue. CDR3 DNA: TGTGCCTGGAGTAGATATGACAACACCATATATTTT. Translating gives CAWSRYDNTIYF.